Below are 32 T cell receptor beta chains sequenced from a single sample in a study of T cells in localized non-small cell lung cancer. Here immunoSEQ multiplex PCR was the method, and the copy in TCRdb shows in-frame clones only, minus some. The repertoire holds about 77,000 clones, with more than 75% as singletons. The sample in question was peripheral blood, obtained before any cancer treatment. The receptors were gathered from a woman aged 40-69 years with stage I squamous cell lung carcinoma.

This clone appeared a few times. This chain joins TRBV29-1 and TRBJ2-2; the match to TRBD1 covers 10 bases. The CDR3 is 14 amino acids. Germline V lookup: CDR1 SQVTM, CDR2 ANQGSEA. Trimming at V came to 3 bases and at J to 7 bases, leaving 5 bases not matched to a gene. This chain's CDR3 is CSVDDRGLGGELFF. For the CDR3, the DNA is TGCAGCGTTGATGACAGGGGGCTTGGCGGGGAGCTGTTTTTT.

The CDR3 DNA reads as TGTGCCTGGAGTGTAAAGGGGTATGGCTACACCTTC. Translated: CAWSVKGYGYTF. The J gene is TRBJ1-2, the V gene TRBV30; a possible D gene is TRBD1 (5 bases). Per the germline V gene, CDR1 is GTSNPN and CDR2 is SVGIG (reference sequence). CDR3 size: 12 residues. Trimming removed 0 bases at V and 5 bases at J, with 7 bases between.

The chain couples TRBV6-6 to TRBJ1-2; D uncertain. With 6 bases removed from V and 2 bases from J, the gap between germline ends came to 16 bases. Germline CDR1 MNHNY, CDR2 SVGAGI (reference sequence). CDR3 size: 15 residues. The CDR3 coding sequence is TGTGCCAGCAGAGAGTGGACGGAACCAAACTATGGCTACACCTTC. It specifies CASREWTEPNYGYTF.

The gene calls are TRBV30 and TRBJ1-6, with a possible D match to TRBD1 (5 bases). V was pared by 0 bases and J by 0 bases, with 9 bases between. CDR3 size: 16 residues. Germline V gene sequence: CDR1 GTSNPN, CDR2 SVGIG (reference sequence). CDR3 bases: TGTGCCTGGAGTGTAGGGGAACTCTCCTATAATTCACCCCTCCACTTT. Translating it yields CAWSVGELSYNSPLHF. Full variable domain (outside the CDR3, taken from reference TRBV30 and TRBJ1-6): SQTIHQWPATLVQPVGSPLSLECTVEGTSNPNLYWYRQAAGRGLQLLFYSVGIGQISSEVPQNLSASRPQDRQFILSSKKLLLSDSGFYLCAWSVGELSYNSPLHFGNGTRLTVT.

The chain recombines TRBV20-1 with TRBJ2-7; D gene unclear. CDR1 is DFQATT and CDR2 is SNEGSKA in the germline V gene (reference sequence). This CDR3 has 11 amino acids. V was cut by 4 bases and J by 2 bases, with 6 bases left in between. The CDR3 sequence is CSANTAYEQYF. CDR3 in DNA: TGCAGTGCTAACACGGCCTACGAGCAGTACTTC.

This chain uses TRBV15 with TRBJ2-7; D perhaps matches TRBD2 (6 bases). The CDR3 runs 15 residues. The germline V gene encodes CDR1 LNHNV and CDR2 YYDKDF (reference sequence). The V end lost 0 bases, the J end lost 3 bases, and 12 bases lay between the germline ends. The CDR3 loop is CATSRDIRRGYEQYF. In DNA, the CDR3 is TGTGCCACCAGCAGAGATATCAGGCGGGGCTACGAGCAGTACTTC.

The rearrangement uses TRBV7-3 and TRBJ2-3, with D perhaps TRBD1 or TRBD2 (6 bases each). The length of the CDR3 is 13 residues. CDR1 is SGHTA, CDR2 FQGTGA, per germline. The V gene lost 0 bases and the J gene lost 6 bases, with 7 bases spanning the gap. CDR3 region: CASSLTGGDTQYF. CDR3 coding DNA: TGTGCCAGCAGCTTAACAGGGGGGGATACGCAGTATTTT. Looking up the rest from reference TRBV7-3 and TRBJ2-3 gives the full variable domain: GAGVSQTPSNKVTEKGKYVELRCDPISGHTALYWYRQSLGQGPEFLIYFQGTGAADDSGLPNDRFFAVRPEGSVSTLKIQRTERGDSAVYLCASSLTGGDTQYFGPGTRLTVL.

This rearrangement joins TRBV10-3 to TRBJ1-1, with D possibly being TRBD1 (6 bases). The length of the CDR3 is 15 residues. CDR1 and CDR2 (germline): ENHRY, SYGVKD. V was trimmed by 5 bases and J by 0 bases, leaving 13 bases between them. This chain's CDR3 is CAISRGNYMNTEAFF. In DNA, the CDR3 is TGTGCCATCAGTAGGGGGAACTACATGAACACTGAAGCTTTCTTT.

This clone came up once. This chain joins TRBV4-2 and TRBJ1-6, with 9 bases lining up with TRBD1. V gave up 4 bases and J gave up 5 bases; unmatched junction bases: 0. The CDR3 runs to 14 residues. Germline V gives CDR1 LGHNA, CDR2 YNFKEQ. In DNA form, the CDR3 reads TGTGCCAGCAGCCGGACAGGGGATAATTCACCCCTCCACTTT. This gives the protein CASSRTGDNSPLHF.

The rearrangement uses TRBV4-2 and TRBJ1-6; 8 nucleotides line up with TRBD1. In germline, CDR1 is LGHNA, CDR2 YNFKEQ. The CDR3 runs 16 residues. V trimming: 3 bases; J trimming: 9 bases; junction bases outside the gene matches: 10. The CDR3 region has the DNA TGTGCCAGCAGCCATTCCGGACAGGGCCGTGGTTCACCCCTCCACTTT. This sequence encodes CASSHSGQGRGSPLHF.

The CDR3 here is CASSPLLATDTQYF. DNA for the CDR3: TGTGCCAGCAGCCCCCTACTAGCAACAGATACGCAGTATTTT. This sequence joins TRBV14 and TRBJ2-3; D perhaps matches TRBD2 (6 bases). Looked up from germline, CDR1 is SGHDN and CDR2 is FVKESK. V was trimmed by 4 bases and J by 3 bases, leaving 11 bases between them. The CDR3 loop spans 14 amino acids. The entire variable domain, with the rest obtained from reference TRBV14 and TRBJ2-3, is as follows: EAGVTQFPSHSVIEKGQTVTLRCDPISGHDNLYWYRRVMGKEIKFLLHFVKESKQDESGMPNNRFLAERTGGTYSTLKVQPAELEDSGVYFCASSPLLATDTQYFGPGTRLTVL.

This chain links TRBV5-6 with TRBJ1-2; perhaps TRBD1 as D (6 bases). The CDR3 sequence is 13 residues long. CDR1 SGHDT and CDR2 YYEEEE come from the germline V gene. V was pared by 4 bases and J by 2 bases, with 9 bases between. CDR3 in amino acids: CASSVTGNYGYTF. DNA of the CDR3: TGTGCCAGCAGCGTAACAGGGAACTATGGCTACACCTTC.

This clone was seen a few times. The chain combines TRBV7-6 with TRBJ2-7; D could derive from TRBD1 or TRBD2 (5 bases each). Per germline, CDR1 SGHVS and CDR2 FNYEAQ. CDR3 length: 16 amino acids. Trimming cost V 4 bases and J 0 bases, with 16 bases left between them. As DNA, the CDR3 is TGTGCCAGCAGCTCTAAAGAGGGGTTCAGCTCCTACGAGCAGTACTTC. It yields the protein CASSSKEGFSSYEQYF. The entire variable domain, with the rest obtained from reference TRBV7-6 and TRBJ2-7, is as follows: GAGVSQSPRYKVTKRGQDVALRCDPISGHVSLYWYRQALGQGPEFLTYFNYEAQQDKSGLPNDRFSAERPEGSISTLTIQRTEQRDSAMYRCASSSKEGFSSYEQYFGPGTRLTVT.

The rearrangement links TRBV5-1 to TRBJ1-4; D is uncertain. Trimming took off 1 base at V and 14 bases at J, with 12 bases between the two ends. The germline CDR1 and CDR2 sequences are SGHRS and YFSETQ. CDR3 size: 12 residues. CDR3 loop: CASSLIGIRLFF. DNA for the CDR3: TGCGCCAGCAGCTTGATAGGAATTCGGCTGTTTTTT.

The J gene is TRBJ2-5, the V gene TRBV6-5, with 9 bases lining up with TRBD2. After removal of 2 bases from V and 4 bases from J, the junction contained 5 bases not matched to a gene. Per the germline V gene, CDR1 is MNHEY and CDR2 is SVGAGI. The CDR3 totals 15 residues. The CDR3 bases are TGTGCCAGCAGTTACGGGCGGGGGGGCTTAGAGACCCAGTACTTC. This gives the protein CASSYGRGGLETQYF.

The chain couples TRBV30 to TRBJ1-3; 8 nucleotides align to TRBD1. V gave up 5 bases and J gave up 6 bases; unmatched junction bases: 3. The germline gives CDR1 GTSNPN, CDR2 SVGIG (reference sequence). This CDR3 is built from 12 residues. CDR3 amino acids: CAWARGLNTIYF. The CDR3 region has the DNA TGTGCCTGGGCCAGGGGGCTAAACACCATATATTTT.

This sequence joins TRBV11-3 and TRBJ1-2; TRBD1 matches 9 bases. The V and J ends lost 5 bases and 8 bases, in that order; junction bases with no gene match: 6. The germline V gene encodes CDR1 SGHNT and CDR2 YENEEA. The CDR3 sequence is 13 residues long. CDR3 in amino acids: CASSRDREDGYTF. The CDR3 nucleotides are TGTGCCAGCAGCCGGGACAGGGAGGACGGCTACACCTTC. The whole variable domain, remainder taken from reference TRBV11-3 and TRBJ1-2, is EAGVVQSPRYKIIEKKQPVAFWCNPISGHNTLYWYLQNLGQGPELLIRYENEEAVDDSQLPKDRFSAERLKGVDSTLKIQPAELGDSAVYLCASSRDREDGYTFGSGTRLTVV.

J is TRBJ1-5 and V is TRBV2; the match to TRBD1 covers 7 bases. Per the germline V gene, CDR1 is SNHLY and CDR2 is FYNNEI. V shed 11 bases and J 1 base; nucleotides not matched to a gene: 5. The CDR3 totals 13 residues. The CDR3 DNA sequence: TGTGCCGGTGGGACAGTCAGCAATCAGCCCCAGCATTTT. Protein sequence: CAGGTVSNQPQHF.

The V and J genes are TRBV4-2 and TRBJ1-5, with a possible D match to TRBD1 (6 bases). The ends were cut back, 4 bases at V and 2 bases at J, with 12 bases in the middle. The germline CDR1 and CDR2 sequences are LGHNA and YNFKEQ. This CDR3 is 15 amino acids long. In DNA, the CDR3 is TGTGCCAGCAGCCCTTACCGACAGGGCAATCAGCCCCAGCATTTT. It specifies CASSPYRQGNQPQHF.

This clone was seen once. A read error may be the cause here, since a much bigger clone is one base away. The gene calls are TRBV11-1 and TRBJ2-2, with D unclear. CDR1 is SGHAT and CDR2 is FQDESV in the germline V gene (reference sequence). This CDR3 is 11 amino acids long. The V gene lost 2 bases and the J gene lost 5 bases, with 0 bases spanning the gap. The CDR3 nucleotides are TGTGCCAGCAGCTTAACCGGGGAGCTGTTTTTT. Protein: CASSLTGELFF.

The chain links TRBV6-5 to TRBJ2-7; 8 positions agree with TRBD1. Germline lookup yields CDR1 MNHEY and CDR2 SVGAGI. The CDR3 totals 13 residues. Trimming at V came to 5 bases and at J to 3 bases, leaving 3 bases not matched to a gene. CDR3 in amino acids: CASSEDRGYEQYV. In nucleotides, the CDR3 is TGTGCCAGCAGTGAAGACAGGGGCTACGAGCAGTACGTC.

Here the CDR3 reads CASSLGGLVYEQYF. CDR3 DNA: TGTGCCAGCAGCTTAGGGGGACTAGTATACGAGCAGTACTTC. The J gene is TRBJ2-7, the V gene TRBV7-8, with 8 bases aligning to TRBD2. The CDR3 runs 14 residues. The germline V gene encodes CDR1 SGHVS and CDR2 FQNEAQ. V lost 1 base, J lost 4 bases, and 3 bases stayed unmatched.

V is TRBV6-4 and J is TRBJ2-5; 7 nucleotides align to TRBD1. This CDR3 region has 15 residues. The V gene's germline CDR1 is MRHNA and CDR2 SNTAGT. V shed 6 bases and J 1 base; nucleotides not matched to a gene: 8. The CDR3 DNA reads TGTGCCAGCAGCCGAACAGGGGCGTCCCAAGAGACCCAGTACTTC. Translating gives CASSRTGASQETQYF.

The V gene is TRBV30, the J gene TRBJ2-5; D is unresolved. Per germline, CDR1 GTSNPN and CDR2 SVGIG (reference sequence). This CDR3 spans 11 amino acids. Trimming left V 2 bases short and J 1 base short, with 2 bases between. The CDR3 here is CAWSFQETQYF. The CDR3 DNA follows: TGTGCCTGGAGTTTCCAAGAGACCCAGTACTTC.

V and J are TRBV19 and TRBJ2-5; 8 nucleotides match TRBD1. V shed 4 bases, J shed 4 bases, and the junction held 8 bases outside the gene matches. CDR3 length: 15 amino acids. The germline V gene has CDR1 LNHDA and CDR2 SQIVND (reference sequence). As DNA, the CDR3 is TGTGCCAGTAGTACCGCGGGACAGGCGGGAGAGACCCAGTACTTC. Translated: CASSTAGQAGETQYF. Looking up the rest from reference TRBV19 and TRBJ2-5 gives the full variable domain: DGGITQSPKYLFRKEGQNVTLSCEQNLNHDAMYWYRQDPGQGLRLIYYSQIVNDFQKGDIAEGYSVSREKKESFPLTVTSAQKNPTAFYLCASSTAGQAGETQYFGPGTRLLVL.

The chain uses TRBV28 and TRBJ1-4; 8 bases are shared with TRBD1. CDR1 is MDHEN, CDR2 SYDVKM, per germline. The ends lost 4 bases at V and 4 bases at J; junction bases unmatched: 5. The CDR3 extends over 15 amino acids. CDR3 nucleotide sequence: TGTGCCAGCAGTTCCGGGACAGGCCGTAATGAAAAACTGTTTTTT. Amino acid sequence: CASSSGTGRNEKLFF. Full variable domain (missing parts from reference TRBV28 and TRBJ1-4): DVKVTQSSRYLVKRTGEKVFLECVQDMDHENMFWYRQDPGLGLRLIYFSYDVKMKEKGDIPEGYSVSREKKERFSLILESASTNQTSMYLCASSSGTGRNEKLFFGSGTQLSVL.

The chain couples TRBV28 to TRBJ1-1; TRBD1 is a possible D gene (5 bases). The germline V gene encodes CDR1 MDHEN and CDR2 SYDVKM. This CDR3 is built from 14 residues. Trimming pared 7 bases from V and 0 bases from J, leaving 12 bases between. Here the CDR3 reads CASTGGPLNTEAFF. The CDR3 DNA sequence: TGTGCCAGCACGGGGGGTCCCTTGAACACTGAAGCTTTCTTT.

The CDR3 spells CASSPTRGMNTEAFF. CDR3 sequence (DNA): TGTGCCAGCAGCCCGACGAGGGGCATGAACACTGAAGCTTTCTTT. The chain carries TRBV11-2 and TRBJ1-1; a weak D match, TRBD1 (5 bases). CDR3 length equals 15 residues. The V gene lost 5 bases and the J gene lost 0 bases, with 13 bases spanning the gap. Germline CDR1 reads SGHAT; CDR2 reads FQNNGV.

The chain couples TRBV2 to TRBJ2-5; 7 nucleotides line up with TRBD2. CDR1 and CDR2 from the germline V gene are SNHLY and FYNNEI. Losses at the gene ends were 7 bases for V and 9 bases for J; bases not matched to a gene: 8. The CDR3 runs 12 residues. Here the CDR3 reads CASKGEGRAQYF. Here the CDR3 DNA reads TGTGCCAGCAAAGGCGAAGGGAGGGCCCAGTACTTC.

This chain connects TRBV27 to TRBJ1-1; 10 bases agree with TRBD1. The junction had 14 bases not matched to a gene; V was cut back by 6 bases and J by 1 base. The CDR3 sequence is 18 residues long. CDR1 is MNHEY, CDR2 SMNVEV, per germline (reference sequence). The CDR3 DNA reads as TGTGCCAGCAGGTCCTTGAGGACAGGGGGATTCTCGAACACTGAAGCTTTCTTT. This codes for CASRSLRTGGFSNTEAFF.

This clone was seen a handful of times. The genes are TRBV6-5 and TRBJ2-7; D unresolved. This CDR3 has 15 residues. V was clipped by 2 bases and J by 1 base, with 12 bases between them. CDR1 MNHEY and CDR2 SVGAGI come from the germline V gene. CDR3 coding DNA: TGTGCCAGCAGTTACCTCCCCTTCGTGTCCTACGAGCAGTACTTC. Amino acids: CASSYLPFVSYEQYF.

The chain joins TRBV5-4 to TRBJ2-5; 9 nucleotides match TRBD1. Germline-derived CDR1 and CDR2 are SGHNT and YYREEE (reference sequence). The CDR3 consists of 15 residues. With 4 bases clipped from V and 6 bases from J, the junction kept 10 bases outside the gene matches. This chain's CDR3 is CASSLGTGSLQTQYF. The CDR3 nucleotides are TGTGCCAGCAGCCTCGGGACAGGGAGTTTGCAGACCCAGTACTTC.